This T cell receptor (beta chain) was identified in a study of T cells after yellow fever vaccination. The wider study: Fractions of limited cellularity were prepared by means of SMART-Seq v4 Ultra Low Input. Study observations and caveats: Though it reached lower strength, the secondary response hit its peak faster, day 5 versus 15. Boosting was followed by the reappearance of most primary-vaccination clones (just under 98% CD4, 88% CD8).

In germline, CDR1 is KGHDR, CDR2 SFDVKD. The CDR3 runs 12 residues. Trimming removed 6 bases from V and 5 bases from J, with 9 bases in between. In this sample, this clonotype turned up a few times. Universal primer sites and UMIs were introduced during 5'RACE template-switching synthesis of TCR cDNA. TCRdb itself ran the 5' RACE reads through MiXCR, one entry per CDR3 protein. This sample has some 80,000 distinct CDR3 sequences, with 13% found just once. The sample in question was CD8+ T cells not binding an NS4B(214-222) dextramer, sorted from PBMCs, obtained about 21 days after the first yellow fever vaccination. This receptor was identified in a man aged 18 to 29 who received the YFV17D yellow fever vaccine. This chain connects TRBV24-1 to TRBJ2-5; no reliable D call. The CDR3 protein is CATSQSYETQYF. The CDR3 nucleotides are TGTGCCACCAGTCAAAGTTACGAGACCCAGTACTTC.